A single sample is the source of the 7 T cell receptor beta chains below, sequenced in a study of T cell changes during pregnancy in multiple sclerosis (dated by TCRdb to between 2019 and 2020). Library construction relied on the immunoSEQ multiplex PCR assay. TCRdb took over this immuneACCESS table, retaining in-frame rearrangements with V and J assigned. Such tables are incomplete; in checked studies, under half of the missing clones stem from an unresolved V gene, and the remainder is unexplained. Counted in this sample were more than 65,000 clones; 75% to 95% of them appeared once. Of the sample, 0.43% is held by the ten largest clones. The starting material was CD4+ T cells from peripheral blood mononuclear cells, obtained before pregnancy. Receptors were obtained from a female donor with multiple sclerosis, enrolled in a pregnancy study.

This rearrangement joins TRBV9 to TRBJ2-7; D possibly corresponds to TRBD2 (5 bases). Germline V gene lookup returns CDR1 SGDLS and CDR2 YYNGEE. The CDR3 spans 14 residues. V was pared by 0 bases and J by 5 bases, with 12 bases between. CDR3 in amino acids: CASSVGGQLNEQYF. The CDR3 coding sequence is TGTGCCAGCAGCGTAGGAGGGCAGCTCAACGAGCAGTACTTC.

CDR3 in amino acids: CASSLRGQPNQPQHF. In nucleotides, the CDR3 is TGTGCCAGCAGTTTAAGGGGGCAGCCCAATCAGCCCCAGCATTTT. The genes are TRBV28 and TRBJ1-5; the match to TRBD1 covers 7 bases. CDR3 length equals 15 residues. CDR1 MDHEN and CDR2 SYDVKM come from the germline V gene. The V segment lost 2 bases and the J segment 3 bases; nucleotides outside the gene matches: 4.

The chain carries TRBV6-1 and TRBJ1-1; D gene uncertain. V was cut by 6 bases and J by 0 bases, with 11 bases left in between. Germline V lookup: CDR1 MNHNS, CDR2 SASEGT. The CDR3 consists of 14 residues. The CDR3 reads CASRRGGLNTEAFF. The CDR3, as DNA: TGTGCCAGCAGACGCGGAGGGCTGAACACTGAAGCTTTCTTT.

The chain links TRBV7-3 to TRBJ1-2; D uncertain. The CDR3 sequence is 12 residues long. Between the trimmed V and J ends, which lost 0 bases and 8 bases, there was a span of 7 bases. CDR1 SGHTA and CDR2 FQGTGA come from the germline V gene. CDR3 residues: CASSLTGEGYTF. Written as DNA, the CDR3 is TGTGCCAGCAGCTTAACCGGGGAAGGCTACACCTTC.

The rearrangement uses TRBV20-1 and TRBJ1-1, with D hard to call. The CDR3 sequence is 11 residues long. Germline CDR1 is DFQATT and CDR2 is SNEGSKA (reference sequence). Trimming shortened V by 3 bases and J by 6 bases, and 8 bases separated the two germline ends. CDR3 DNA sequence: TGCAGTGCTAGCCGAACAGCTGAAGCTTTCTTT. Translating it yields CSASRTAEAFF.

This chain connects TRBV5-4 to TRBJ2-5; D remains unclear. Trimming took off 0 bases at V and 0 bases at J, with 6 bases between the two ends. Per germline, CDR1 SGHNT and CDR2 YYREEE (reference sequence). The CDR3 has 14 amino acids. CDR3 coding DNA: TGTGCCAGCAGCTTGGGTCAGTACCAAGAGACCCAGTACTTC. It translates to CASSLGQYQETQYF.

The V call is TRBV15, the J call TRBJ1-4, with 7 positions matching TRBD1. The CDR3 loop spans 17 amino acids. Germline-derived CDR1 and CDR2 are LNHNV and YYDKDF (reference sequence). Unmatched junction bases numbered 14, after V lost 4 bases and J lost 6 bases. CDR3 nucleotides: TGTGCCACCAGCAACCCACCGGGGACAGACTCGTATGAAAAACTGTTTTTT. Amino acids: CATSNPPGTDSYEKLFF.